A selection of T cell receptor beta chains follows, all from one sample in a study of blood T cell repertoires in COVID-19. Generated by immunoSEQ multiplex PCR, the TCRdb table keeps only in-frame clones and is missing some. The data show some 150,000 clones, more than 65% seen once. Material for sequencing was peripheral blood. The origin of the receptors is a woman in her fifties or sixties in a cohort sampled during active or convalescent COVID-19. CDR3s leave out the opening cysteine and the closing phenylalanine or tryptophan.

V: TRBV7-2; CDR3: ATRNRGLSTDTQY
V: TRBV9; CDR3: ASSETGLRDTIY
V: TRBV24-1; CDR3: ATSDFTGRNTEAF
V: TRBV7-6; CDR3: ASSLARRRSGNTIY
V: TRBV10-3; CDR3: AISQDRANTEAF
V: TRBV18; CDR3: ASSPTAQGNTGELF
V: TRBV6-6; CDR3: ASIRGGGVGYEQY
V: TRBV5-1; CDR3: ASSPNRDTEAF
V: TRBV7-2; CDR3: ASSLAFGSYNEQF
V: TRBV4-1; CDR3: ASSQEGVGGTQH
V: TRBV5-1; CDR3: ASRGRDQETQY
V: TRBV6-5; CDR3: ASSYARGSADTQY
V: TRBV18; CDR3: ASSPLRQGIDYGYT
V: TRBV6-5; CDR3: ASRNGQPNTGELF
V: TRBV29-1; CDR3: SVWVGSSYEQY
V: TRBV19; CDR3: ASSRGLAGTDTQY
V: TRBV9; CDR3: ASSVGRTQSTDTQY
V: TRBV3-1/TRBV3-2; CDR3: ASSLGSGGANADTQY
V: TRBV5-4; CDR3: ASSPTGGSSGANVLT
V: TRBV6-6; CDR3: ASSVGALSGNTIY
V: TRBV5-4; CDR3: ASSFGETGNTIY
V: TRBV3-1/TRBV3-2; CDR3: ASSLAGGRRETQY
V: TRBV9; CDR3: ASSVGIRGLSNEQF
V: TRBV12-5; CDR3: ASGWGLTSGGHRETQY
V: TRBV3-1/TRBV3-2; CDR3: ASSHGGHIASMNTEAF
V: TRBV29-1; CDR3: SVGGGATSYEQY
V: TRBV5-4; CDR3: ASSLGEAGEQY
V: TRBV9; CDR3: ASSVEQRSTDTQY